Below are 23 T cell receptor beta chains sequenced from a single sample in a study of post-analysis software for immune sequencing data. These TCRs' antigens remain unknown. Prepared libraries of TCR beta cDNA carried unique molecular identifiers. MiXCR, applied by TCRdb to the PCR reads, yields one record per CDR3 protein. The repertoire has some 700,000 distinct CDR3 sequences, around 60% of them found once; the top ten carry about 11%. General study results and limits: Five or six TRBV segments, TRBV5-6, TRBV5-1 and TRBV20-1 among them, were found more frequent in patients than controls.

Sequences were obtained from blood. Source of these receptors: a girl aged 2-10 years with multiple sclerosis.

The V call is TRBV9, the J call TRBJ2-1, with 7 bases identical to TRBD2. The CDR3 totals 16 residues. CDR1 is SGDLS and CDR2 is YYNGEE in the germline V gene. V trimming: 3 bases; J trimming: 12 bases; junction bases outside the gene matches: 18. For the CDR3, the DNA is TGTGCCAGCAGCGCCGGGGGGAGGGTCTCGGATGTCTTGCAGTTCTTC. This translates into CASSAGGRVSDVLQFF. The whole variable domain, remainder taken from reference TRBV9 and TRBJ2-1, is DSGVTQTPKHLITATGQRVTLRCSPRSGDLSVYWYQQSLDQGLQFLIQYYNGEERAKGNILERFSAQQFPDLHSELNLSSLELGDSALYFCASSAGGRVSDVLQFFGPGTRLTVL.

Here the CDR3 DNA reads TGTGCCAGCAGCGTAGAGGGTGACAGAAAAAACATTCAGTACTTC. Translation: CASSVEGDRKNIQYF. The V and J genes are TRBV9 and TRBJ2-4, with D possibly matching TRBD1 (5 bases). The germline gives CDR1 SGDLS, CDR2 YYNGEE. The germline V and J ends were trimmed by 0 bases and 4 bases, with 11 bases remaining between them. This CDR3 is 15 amino acids long. The full variable domain, with the rest looked up from reference TRBV9 and TRBJ2-4, is DSGVTQTPKHLITATGQRVTLRCSPRSGDLSVYWYQQSLDQGLQFLIQYYNGEERAKGNILERFSAQQFPDLHSELNLSSLELGDSALYFCASSVEGDRKNIQYFGAGTRLSVL.

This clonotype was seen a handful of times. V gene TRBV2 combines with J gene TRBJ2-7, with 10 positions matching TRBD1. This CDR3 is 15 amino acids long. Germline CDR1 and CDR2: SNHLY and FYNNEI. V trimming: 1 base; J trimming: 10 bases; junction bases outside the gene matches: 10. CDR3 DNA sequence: TGTGCCAGCAGTGAAGGGGGACAGGGGTCCCTCGCCCAGTACTTC. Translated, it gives CASSEGGQGSLAQYF.

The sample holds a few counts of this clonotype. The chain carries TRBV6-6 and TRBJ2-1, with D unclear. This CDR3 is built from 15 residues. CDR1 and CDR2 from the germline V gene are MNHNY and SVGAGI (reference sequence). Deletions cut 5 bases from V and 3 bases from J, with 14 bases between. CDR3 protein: CASSTLGSVYNEQFF. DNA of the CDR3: TGTGCCAGCAGTACCCTAGGTTCGGTCTACAATGAGCAGTTCTTC.

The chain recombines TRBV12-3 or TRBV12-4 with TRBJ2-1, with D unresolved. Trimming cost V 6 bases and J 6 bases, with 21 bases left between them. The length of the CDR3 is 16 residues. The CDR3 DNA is TGTGCCAGCAGCCCCCCCGGAAGGACGATCATCAATGAGCAGTTCTTC. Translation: CASSPPGRTIINEQFF.

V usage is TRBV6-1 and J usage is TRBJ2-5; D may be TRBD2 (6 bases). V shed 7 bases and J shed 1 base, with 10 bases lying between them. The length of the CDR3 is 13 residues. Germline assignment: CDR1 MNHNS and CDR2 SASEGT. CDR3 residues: CASKAGIQETQYF. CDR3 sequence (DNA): TGTGCCAGCAAGGCGGGGATCCAAGAGACCCAGTACTTC.

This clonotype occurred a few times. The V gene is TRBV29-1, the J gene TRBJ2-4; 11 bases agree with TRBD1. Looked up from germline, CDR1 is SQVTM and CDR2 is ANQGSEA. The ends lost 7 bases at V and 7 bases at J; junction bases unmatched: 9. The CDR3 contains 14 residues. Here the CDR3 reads CSASGTGGANIQYF. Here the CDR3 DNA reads TGCAGCGCGTCCGGGACAGGGGGAGCGAACATTCAGTACTTC.

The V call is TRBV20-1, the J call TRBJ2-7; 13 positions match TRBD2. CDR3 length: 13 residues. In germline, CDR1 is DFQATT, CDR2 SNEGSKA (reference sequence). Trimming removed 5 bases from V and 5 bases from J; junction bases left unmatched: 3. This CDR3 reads CSAWTSGSHEQYF. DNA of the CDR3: TGCAGTGCTTGGACTAGCGGGAGCCACGAGCAGTACTTC.

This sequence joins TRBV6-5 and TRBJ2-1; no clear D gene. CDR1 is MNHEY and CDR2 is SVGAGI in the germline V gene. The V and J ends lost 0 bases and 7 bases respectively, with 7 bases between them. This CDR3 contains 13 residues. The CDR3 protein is CASSYSKANEQFF. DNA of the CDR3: TGTGCCAGCAGTTACTCGAAAGCAAATGAGCAGTTCTTC.

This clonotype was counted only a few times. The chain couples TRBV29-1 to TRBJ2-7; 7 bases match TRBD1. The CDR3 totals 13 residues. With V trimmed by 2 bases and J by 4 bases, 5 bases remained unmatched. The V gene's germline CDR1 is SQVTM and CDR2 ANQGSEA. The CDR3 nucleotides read TGCAGCGTTGAAAGGGGGCAGGGATACGAGCAGTACTTC. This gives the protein CSVERGQGYEQYF.

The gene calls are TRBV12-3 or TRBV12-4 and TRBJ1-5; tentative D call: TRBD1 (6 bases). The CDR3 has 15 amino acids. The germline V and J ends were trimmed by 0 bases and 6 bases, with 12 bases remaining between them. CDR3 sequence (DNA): TGTGCCAGCAGTTTAGCCGGGGGCGGGGGTCAGCCCCAGCATTTT. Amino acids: CASSLAGGGGQPQHF.

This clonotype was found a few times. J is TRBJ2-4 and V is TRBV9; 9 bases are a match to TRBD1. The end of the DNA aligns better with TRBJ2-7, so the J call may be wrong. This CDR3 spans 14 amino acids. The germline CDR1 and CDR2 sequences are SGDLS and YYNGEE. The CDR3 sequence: CASNSGTGSREQYF. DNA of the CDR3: TGTGCCAGCAACTCCGGGACAGGGAGTCGCGAGCAGTACTTC.

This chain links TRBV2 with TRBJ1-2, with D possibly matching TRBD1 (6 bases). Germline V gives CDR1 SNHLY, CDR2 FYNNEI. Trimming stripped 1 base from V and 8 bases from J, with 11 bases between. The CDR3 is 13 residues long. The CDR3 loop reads CASSEDRAGGYTF. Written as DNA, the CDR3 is TGTGCCAGCAGTGAAGACAGGGCGGGCGGCTACACCTTC. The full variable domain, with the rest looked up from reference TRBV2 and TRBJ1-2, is EPEVTQTPSHQVTQMGQEVILRCVPISNHLYFYWYRQILGQKVEFLVSFYNNEISEKSEIFDDQFSVERPDGSNFTLKIRSTKLEDSAMYFCASSEDRAGGYTFGSGTRLTVV.

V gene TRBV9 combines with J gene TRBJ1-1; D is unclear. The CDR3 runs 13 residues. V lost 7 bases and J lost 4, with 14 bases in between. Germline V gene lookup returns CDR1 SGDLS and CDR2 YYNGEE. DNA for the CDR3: TGTGCCAGCTCCACTCGATGGGGCACTGAAGCTTTCTTT. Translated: CASSTRWGTEAFF.

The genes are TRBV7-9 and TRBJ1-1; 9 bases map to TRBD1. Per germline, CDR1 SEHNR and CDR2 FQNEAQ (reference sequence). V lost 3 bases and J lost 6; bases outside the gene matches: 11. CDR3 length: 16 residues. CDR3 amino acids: CASSLVGTGTGPEAFF. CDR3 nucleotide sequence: TGTGCCAGCAGCTTGGTTGGGACAGGGACGGGCCCTGAAGCTTTCTTT.

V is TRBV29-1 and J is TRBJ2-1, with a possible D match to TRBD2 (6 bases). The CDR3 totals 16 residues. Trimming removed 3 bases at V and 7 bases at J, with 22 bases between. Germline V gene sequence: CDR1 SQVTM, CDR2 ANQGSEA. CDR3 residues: CSVEMVERGIGNEQFF. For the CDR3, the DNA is TGCAGCGTTGAGATGGTCGAGCGCGGGATAGGGAATGAGCAGTTCTTC.

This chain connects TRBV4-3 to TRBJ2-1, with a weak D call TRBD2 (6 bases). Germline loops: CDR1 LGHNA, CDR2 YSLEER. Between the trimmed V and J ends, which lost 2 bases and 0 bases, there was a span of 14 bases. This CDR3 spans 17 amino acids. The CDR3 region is CASSQKLAGSSYNEQFF. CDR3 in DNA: TGCGCCAGCAGCCAAAAACTCGCGGGGAGCTCCTACAATGAGCAGTTCTTC.

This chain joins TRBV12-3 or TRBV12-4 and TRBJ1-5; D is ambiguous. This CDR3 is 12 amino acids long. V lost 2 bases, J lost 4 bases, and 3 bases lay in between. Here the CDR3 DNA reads TGTGCCAGCAGTTTACGGAATCAGCCCCAGCATTTT. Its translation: CASSLRNQPQHF.

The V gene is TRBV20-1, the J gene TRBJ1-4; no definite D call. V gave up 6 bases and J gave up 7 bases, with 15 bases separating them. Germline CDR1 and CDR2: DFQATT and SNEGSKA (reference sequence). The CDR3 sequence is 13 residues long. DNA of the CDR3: TGCAGTGCCCTGGAAGGAGAACTTGAAAAACTGTTTTTT. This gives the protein CSALEGELEKLFF.

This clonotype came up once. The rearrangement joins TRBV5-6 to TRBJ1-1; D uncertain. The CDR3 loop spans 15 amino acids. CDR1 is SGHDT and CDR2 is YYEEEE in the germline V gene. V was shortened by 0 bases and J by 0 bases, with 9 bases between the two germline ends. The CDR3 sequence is CASSLVLGLNTEAFF. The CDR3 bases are TGTGCCAGCAGCTTGGTGTTGGGGTTGAACACTGAAGCTTTCTTT.

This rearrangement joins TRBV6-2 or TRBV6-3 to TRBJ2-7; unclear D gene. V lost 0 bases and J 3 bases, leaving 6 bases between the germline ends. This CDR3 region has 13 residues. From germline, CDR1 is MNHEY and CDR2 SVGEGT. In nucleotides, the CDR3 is TGTGCCAGCAGTTACTCTGGGTACTACGAGCAGTACTTC. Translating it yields CASSYSGYYEQYF.

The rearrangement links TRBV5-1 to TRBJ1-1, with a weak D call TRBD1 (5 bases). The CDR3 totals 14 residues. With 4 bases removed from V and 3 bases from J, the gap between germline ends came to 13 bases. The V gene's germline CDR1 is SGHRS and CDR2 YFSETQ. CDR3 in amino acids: CASSVRGGDTEAFF. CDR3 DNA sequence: TGCGCCAGCAGCGTTCGGGGGGGGGACACTGAAGCTTTCTTT.

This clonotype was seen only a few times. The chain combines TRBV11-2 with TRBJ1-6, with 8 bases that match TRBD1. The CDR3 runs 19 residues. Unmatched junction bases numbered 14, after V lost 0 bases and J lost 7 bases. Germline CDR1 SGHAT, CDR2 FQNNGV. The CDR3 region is CASSLDPRTGRFPNSPLHF. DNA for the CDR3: TGTGCCAGCAGCTTAGACCCCCGGACAGGGCGATTCCCAAATTCACCCCTCCACTTT.